This T cell receptor (beta chain) was documented in a study of beta chain features in type 1 diabetes. A remark on this clone: No antigen is known for it.

Whole-study findings and limits: TCRB repertoires of naive, central memory and Treg cells appeared more similar among patients than among healthy donors. Type 1 diabetes patients had moderately but significantly shorter TCRB CDR3s in all four CD4+ subsets. Researchers cautioned that cDNA sequencing could over-represent cells with high TCR expression.

What was sequenced were expressed TCRB transcripts, since all of the isolated RNA had been reverse transcribed. Read counts averaged roughly 4 million for samples of naive, central memory and regulatory T cells. The protocol was immunoSEQ multiplex PCR, while the TCRdb copy is restricted to in-frame clones and leaves out a portion. The repertoire holds over 150,000 clones, with 10% to 13% as singletons. This receptor was obtained from a man under 40 with type 1 diabetes. The sample consisted of central memory CD4+ T cells from blood.

The CDR3 DNA sequence: TGTGCCAGCAGCTTCCCGACTGGATCCTACGAGCAGTACTTC. It yields the protein CASSFPTGSYEQYF. The chain uses TRBV7-2 and TRBJ2-5; no definite D call. The J call is in doubt because the DNA end fits TRBJ2-7 better. CDR1 and CDR2 (germline): SGHTA, FQGNSA. The CDR3 is 14 residues long.